What follows are 28 T cell receptor beta chains derived from one specimen sequenced in a study of shared clonotypes between healthy human individuals. The method was immunoSEQ multiplex PCR; TCRdb's version includes in-frame clones alone and lacks a portion of them. Of some 2,000,000 clones listed, about 95% are singletons. Terminally differentiated effector memory CD45RA+ cells were left out of the naive CD8 fraction, which was CD45RO-negative and positively selected for CCR7. The sequenced material came from naive CD8+ T cells sorted from blood. The receptors shown here come from a man aged 18 to 29 in good health.

CDR3 amino acids: CASSFGGSDTQYF. The CDR3 region has the DNA TGCGCCAGCAGCTTTGGAGGGTCAGATACGCAGTATTTT. This sequence joins TRBV5-1 and TRBJ2-3; a weak D match, TRBD2 (6 bases). This CDR3 has 13 amino acids. CDR1 and CDR2 (germline): SGHRS, YFSETQ. V was trimmed by 2 bases and J by 4 bases, leaving 8 bases between them.

This chain joins TRBV29-1 and TRBJ1-1, with unresolved D. V gave up 0 bases and J gave up 11 bases, with 10 bases separating them. CDR1 SQVTM and CDR2 ANQGSEA come from the germline V gene. This CDR3 is built from 11 residues. The CDR3 spells CSVEDPPGAFF. The CDR3 bases are TGCAGCGTTGAAGATCCACCCGGGGCTTTCTTT.

This clone was detected once. Additional DNA sequences in this sample encode the identical CDR3. The chain couples TRBV9 to TRBJ1-1; D ambiguous. V shed 1 base and J shed 2 bases, with 6 bases lying between them. Germline V gene lookup returns CDR1 SGDLS and CDR2 YYNGEE. The CDR3 spans 13 residues. In DNA, the CDR3 is TGTGCCAGCAGCGTAAGAGTAAACACTGAAGCTTTCTTT. Its protein is CASSVRVNTEAFF.

Notes on this clone: The same CDR3 is also encoded by other DNA sequences in this sample. The genes are TRBV7-9 and TRBJ1-2; 9 bases are a match to TRBD1. The CDR3 is 14 residues long. After removal of 0 bases from V and 7 bases from J, the junction contained 3 bases not matched to a gene. Germline CDR1 is SEHNR and CDR2 is FQNEAQ (reference sequence). The CDR3 sequence: CASSLAGQGRGYTF. The CDR3 region has the DNA TGTGCCAGCAGCTTAGCGGGACAGGGTCGTGGCTACACCTTC.

The chain recombines TRBV18 with TRBJ2-6; TRBD1 is a possible D gene (6 bases). The V gene's germline CDR1 is KGHSH and CDR2 LQKENI. The CDR3 is 15 residues long. The V end was cut by 5 bases, the J end by 4 bases, with 12 bases between. CDR3 region: CASSDTGRGANVLTF. For the CDR3, the DNA is TGTGCCAGCTCAGACACAGGGAGAGGGGCCAACGTCCTGACTTTC.

Points on this clone: This specimen includes other DNA sequences encoding the same CDR3. The rearrangement uses TRBV7-9 and TRBJ1-6; 10 bases align to TRBD1. Germline V gene sequence: CDR1 SEHNR, CDR2 FQNEAQ (reference sequence). The CDR3 runs 14 residues. Germline trimming cut 5 bases from V and 7 bases from J; bases unmatched to any gene: 2. Here the CDR3 DNA reads TGTGCCAGCAGCCAGGGACAGGGGAATTCACCCCTCCACTTT. This gives the protein CASSQGQGNSPLHF.

This clone turned up a few times. The chain's CDR3 is CASSLSRGKYF. CDR3 bases: TGCGCCAGCAGCTTGTCCCGTGGAAAGTACTTC. This chain joins TRBV5-1 and TRBJ2-7; the D is unclear. The CDR3 covers 11 residues. Germline V lookup: CDR1 SGHRS, CDR2 YFSETQ. Deletions cut 1 base from V and 11 bases from J, with 10 bases between.

The rearrangement uses TRBV6-1 and TRBJ2-3; 9 nucleotides agree with TRBD1. The J segment lost 3 bases and the V segment lost 6 bases, leaving 7 bases of the junction unmatched. CDR3 length: 15 amino acids. CDR1 MNHNS and CDR2 SASEGT come from the germline V gene. The CDR3 nucleotides are TGTGCCAGCAGCGGAAACAGGGGGCGTACAGATACGCAGTATTTT. This codes for CASSGNRGRTDTQYF.

This chain connects TRBV6-1 to TRBJ2-5, with 8 bases matching TRBD2. Germline loops: CDR1 MNHNS, CDR2 SASEGT. The V gene end was trimmed by 1 base and the J gene end by 5 bases; junction bases not matched to a gene: 9. This CDR3 comprises 16 residues. Here the CDR3 DNA reads TGTGCCAGCAGTGAAGGGGTTAGCGGGATTGGTGAGACCCAGTACTTC. Its translation: CASSEGVSGIGETQYF.

Remarks on this clone: One end of the junction fails to match germline, which may point to a read error. This chain connects TRBV4-1 to TRBJ1-2; no reliable D call. This CDR3 comprises 12 residues. Germline-derived CDR1 and CDR2 are MGHRA and YSYEKL. CDR3 DNA: TGCGCCAGCAGCTCCCTCGGCCCGGGCCTCGCCTTC. It specifies CASSSLGPGLAF.

The CDR3 loop is CASSQDAEEAFF. Here the CDR3 DNA reads TGCGCCAGCAGCCAAGATGCTGAAGAAGCTTTCTTT. The chain joins TRBV4-1 to TRBJ1-1; the D is unclear. With 0 bases removed from V and 8 bases from J, the gap between germline ends came to 7 bases. The CDR3 runs to 12 residues. Per germline, CDR1 MGHRA and CDR2 YSYEKL.

The V gene is TRBV5-6, the J gene TRBJ2-7; 9 bases map to TRBD2. Looked up from germline, CDR1 is SGHDT and CDR2 is YYEEEE. With V trimmed by 2 bases and J by 4 bases, 16 bases remained unmatched. This CDR3 has 18 residues. The CDR3 sequence: CASSLGGEWTSESYEQYF. The CDR3 nucleotides read TGTGCCAGCAGCTTAGGCGGGGAATGGACTAGCGAGTCATACGAGCAGTACTTC. Filled out from reference TRBV5-6 and TRBJ2-7, the complete variable domain reads DAGVTQSPTHLIKTRGQQVTLRCSPKSGHDTVSWYQQALGQGPQFIFQYYEEEERQRGNFPDRFSGHQFPNYSSELNVNALLLGDSALYLCASSLGGEWTSESYEQYFGPGTRLTVT.

This chain links TRBV5-1 with TRBJ2-1; TRBD2 matches 13 bases. Trimming at V came to 0 bases and at J to 5 bases, leaving 8 bases not matched to a gene. There are 18 residues in the CDR3. Germline assignment: CDR1 SGHRS and CDR2 YFSETQ. The CDR3 bases are TGCGCCAGCAGCTTGGGACTAGCGGGGGGCCGGGTCGACAATGAGCAGTTCTTC. It is translated as CASSLGLAGGRVDNEQFF. Variable domain in full (rest from reference TRBV5-1 and TRBJ2-1): KAGVTQTPRYLIKTRGQQVTLSCSPISGHRSVSWYQQTPGQGLQFLFEYFSETQRNKGNFPGRFSGRQFSNSRSEMNVSTLELGDSALYLCASSLGLAGGRVDNEQFFGPGTRLTVL.

About this clone itself: Other DNA sequences within the sample encode an identical CDR3. This rearrangement joins TRBV7-9 to TRBJ2-7; D is perhaps TRBD2 (6 bases). CDR1 SEHNR and CDR2 FQNEAQ come from the germline V gene (reference sequence). The CDR3 length is 14 residues. Trimming pared 3 bases from V and 3 bases from J, leaving 12 bases between. As DNA, the CDR3 is TGTGCCAGCAGCTTTGGCGGGGAGAGCTACGAGCAGTACTTC. Its protein is CASSFGGESYEQYF.

Comments on this clone: Different DNA sequences within this sample yield the same CDR3. This chain links TRBV6-5 with TRBJ2-2; D unresolved. The CDR3 spans 14 residues. CDR1 and CDR2 from the germline V gene are MNHEY and SVGAGI. Trimming stripped 0 bases from V and 4 bases from J, with 6 bases between. The CDR3 spells CASSYSDGTGELFF. CDR3 coding DNA: TGTGCCAGCAGTTACTCGGACGGCACCGGGGAGCTGTTTTTT.

As regards this clone: A read error is likely here: a far larger clone is one base away. The chain links TRBV5-4 to TRBJ2-7; unclear D gene. The CDR3 totals 15 residues. CDR1 and CDR2 from the germline V gene are SGHNT and YYREEE (reference sequence). V was pared by 1 base and J by 4 bases, with 15 bases between. The CDR3 protein is CASSLSLGSTYEQYF. In DNA, the CDR3 is TGTGCCAGCAGCTTGTCCCTAGGATCCACGTACGAGCAGTACTTC.

For this clone: This specimen includes other DNA sequences encoding the same CDR3. CDR3 nucleotide sequence: TGTGCCAGCAGCTTCGGCGGGACGGGCACAGATACGCAGTATTTT. Residues: CASSFGGTGTDTQYF. The chain has TRBV13 and TRBJ2-3; a weak D match, TRBD2 (6 bases). Trimming removed 3 bases at V and 1 base at J, with 11 bases between. The CDR3 loop spans 15 amino acids. CDR1 PRHDT and CDR2 FYEKMQ come from the germline V gene (reference sequence). Based on the CDR3 plus reference TRBV13 and TRBJ2-3, the full variable domain is AAGVIQSPRHLIKEKRETATLKCYPIPRHDTVYWYQQGPGQDPQFLISFYEKMQSDKGSIPDRFSAQQFSDYHSELNMSSLELGDSALYFCASSFGGTGTDTQYFGPGTRLTVL.

This clone was seen only once. At the DNA level, this CDR3 is encoded by other sequences in the same sample as well. The chain joins TRBV7-9 to TRBJ1-2, with TRBD1 matching 7 bases. Trimming cost V 4 bases and J 2 bases; bases outside gene matches: 4. The CDR3 spans 14 residues. The germline CDR1 and CDR2 sequences are SEHNR and FQNEAQ (reference sequence). In DNA, the CDR3 is TGTGCCAGCAGCTCCGGGGGACAGAACTATGGCTACACCTTC. Its protein product is CASSSGGQNYGYTF.

In this sample, this clone turned up once. The chain links TRBV4-1 to TRBJ2-2; the D is unclear. The CDR3 totals 18 residues. CDR1 MGHRA and CDR2 YSYEKL come from the germline V gene. The V and J ends lost 0 bases and 1 base respectively, with 15 bases between them. The CDR3 sequence is CASSQDPDRLENTGELFF. The CDR3 DNA reads TGCGCCAGCAGCCAAGATCCGGACCGCTTGGAGAACACCGGGGAGCTGTTTTTT.

The rearrangement uses TRBV4-1 and TRBJ2-7; 8 bases fit TRBD1. With V trimmed by 4 bases and J by 2 bases, 10 bases remained unmatched. The CDR3 is 16 amino acids. Germline V gene data show CDR1 as MGHRA and CDR2 as YSYEKL. This CDR3 is CASSRGGTGQTYEQYF. As DNA, the CDR3 is TGCGCCAGCAGCCGAGGAGGGACAGGTCAGACCTACGAGCAGTACTTC.

V usage is TRBV10-3 and J usage is TRBJ1-5, with 9 bases fitting TRBD1. Unmatched junction bases numbered 9, after V lost 0 bases and J lost 9 bases. Germline V CDR1 and CDR2: ENHRY, SYGVKD. The CDR3 is made up of 16 amino acids. Here the CDR3 DNA reads TGTGCCATCAGTGAGTCGGGACAGGGCATCTTAATGCCCCAGCATTTT. Residues: CAISESGQGILMPQHF.

This clone was detected only once. The V gene is TRBV15, the J gene TRBJ2-5, with D tentatively TRBD1 or TRBD2 (6 bases each). Trimming cost V 0 bases and J 1 base, with 9 bases left between them. CDR1 is LNHNV and CDR2 is YYDKDF in the germline V gene (reference sequence). This CDR3 contains 15 residues. CDR3 protein: CATSREQGLQETQYF. Written as DNA, the CDR3 is TGTGCCACCAGCAGAGAACAGGGACTCCAAGAGACCCAGTACTTC.

In this sample, this clone turned up once. The chain carries TRBV19 and TRBJ1-4; D might be TRBD1 (5 bases). The length of the CDR3 is 15 residues. The germline V gene encodes CDR1 LNHDA and CDR2 SQIVND (reference sequence). V lost 5 bases and J lost 4, with 14 bases in between. The chain's CDR3 is CASSAYRGHNEKLFF. The CDR3 bases are TGTGCCAGTAGTGCTTACCGGGGCCATAATGAAAAACTGTTTTTT.

CDR3 sequence: CASSEFASPSTDTQYF. The DNA of the CDR3 is TGTGCCAGCAGCGAATTCGCTTCACCTAGCACAGATACGCAGTATTTT. The gene calls are TRBV2 and TRBJ2-3; D remains unclear. V lost 6 bases and J 0 bases, leaving 16 bases between the germline ends. Germline values: CDR1 SNHLY, CDR2 FYNNEI. The CDR3 is made up of 16 amino acids.

The gene calls are TRBV7-2 and TRBJ2-1; maybe TRBD2 (6 bases). CDR3 size: 14 residues. V lost 5 bases to trimming and J lost 3 bases, with 11 bases between them. Germline CDR1 reads SGHTA; CDR2 reads FQGNSA. In DNA form, the CDR3 reads TGTGCCAGCAGCCGACTAGACAGCTACAATGAGCAGTTCTTC. This gives the protein CASSRLDSYNEQFF.

This chain links TRBV5-6 with TRBJ2-1, with TRBD1 as a possible D gene (6 bases). Trimming removed 4 bases from V and 9 bases from J, with 11 bases in between. Germline V CDR1 and CDR2: SGHDT, YYEEEE. This CDR3 is 12 amino acids long. The CDR3 nucleotides are TGTGCCAGCAGCCTCCAGGGGATTGAGCAGTTCTTC. This codes for CASSLQGIEQFF.

V and J are TRBV11-2 and TRBJ2-2; a possible D gene is TRBD1 (6 bases). The V end lost 1 base, the J end lost 0 bases, and 9 bases lay between the germline ends. The CDR3 runs 16 residues. The germline V gene encodes CDR1 SGHAT and CDR2 FQNNGV. Here the CDR3 reads CASSLVGHSNTGELFF. In DNA form, the CDR3 reads TGTGCCAGCAGCTTAGTGGGACATTCGAACACCGGGGAGCTGTTTTTT. The whole variable domain, filled in from reference TRBV11-2 and TRBJ2-2, reads EAGVAQSPRYKIIEKRQSVAFWCNPISGHATLYWYQQILGQGPKLLIQFQNNGVVDDSQLPKDRFSAERLKGVDSTLKIQPAKLEDSAVYLCASSLVGHSNTGELFFGEGSRLTVL.

This sequence joins TRBV5-4 and TRBJ2-2, with D possibly being TRBD1 or TRBD2 (5 bases each). CDR1 and CDR2 (germline): SGHNT, YYREEE (reference sequence). V lost 4 bases and J 0 bases, leaving 10 bases between the germline ends. The CDR3 loop spans 15 amino acids. CDR3 sequence: CASSQGPTNTGELFF. The CDR3 DNA is TGTGCCAGCAGCCAGGGACCAACGAACACCGGGGAGCTGTTTTTT.